This passage covers 22 T cell receptor beta chains from one sample sequenced in a study of OX40 agonist ivuxolimab in advanced cancers. The protocol used for the library was the immunoSEQ multiplex PCR assay. TCRdb re-hosts the immuneACCESS table, in-frame sequences only. Its copies lack some clones; in the studies checked, an unresolved V gene accounts for under half of them, and the cause for the rest is not known. Across this sample there are tens of thousands of clones, with approximately 80% seen only once. The ten largest clonotypes hold over 10% of the sample. The source was CD4+ or CD8+ T cells sorted from blood, collected in a trial of the OX40 agonist ivuxolimab. The receptors here all came from an adult with an advanced solid tumor such as melanoma, head and neck, liver or kidney cancer.

This clone was detected once. This rearrangement joins TRBV4-3 to TRBJ2-1; no clear D gene. V shed 1 base and J shed 3 bases, with 13 bases lying between them. This CDR3 is built from 16 residues. From germline, CDR1 is LGHNA and CDR2 YSLEER. The CDR3 here is CASSQVHVSSYNEQFF. Here the CDR3 DNA reads TGCGCCAGCAGCCAAGTTCACGTTTCCAGCTACAATGAGCAGTTCTTC.

The rearrangement uses TRBV9 and TRBJ2-1, with D maybe TRBD1 (6 bases). V was trimmed by 4 bases and J by 1 base, leaving 15 bases between them. The germline gives CDR1 SGDLS, CDR2 YYNGEE. This CDR3 is built from 16 residues. The CDR3 reads CASSFGTPSSYNEQFF. The CDR3 nucleotides read TGTGCCAGCAGCTTCGGGACACCTTCTTCCTACAATGAGCAGTTCTTC.

On this clone: Other DNA sequences in the same sample also yield this CDR3. The chain links TRBV7-2 to TRBJ1-5, with D possibly being TRBD1 (5 bases). V was pared by 4 bases and J by 0 bases, with 10 bases between. This CDR3 region has 15 residues. Germline CDR1 is SGHTA and CDR2 is FQGNSA. The CDR3 nucleotides read TGTGCCAGCAGCTGGGCAGGGTATAGCAATCAGCCCCAGCATTTT. It codes for CASSWAGYSNQPQHF.

The chain joins TRBV5-1 to TRBJ2-2; 7 bases map to TRBD1. This CDR3 has 14 amino acids. CDR1 is SGHRS and CDR2 is YFSETQ in the germline V gene. The junction had 4 bases not matched to a gene; V was cut back by 3 bases and J by 5 bases. The CDR3 reads CASSSGQSTGELFF. The CDR3 nucleotides are TGCGCCAGCAGCTCGGGACAGTCTACCGGGGAGCTGTTTTTT.

The V call is TRBV5-8, the J call TRBJ2-7; possibly TRBD2 for D (7 bases). The ends were cut back, 4 bases at V and 1 base at J, with 18 bases in the middle. The CDR3 has 16 residues. Per the germline V gene, CDR1 is SGHTS and CDR2 is YDEGEE. The CDR3 loop is CASSGKGGDRSYEQYF. The CDR3 nucleotides read TGTGCCAGCAGCGGAAAGGGGGGGGATAGGTCCTACGAGCAGTACTTC.

The V and J genes are TRBV5-1 and TRBJ1-1; 10 bases match TRBD1. Germline-derived CDR1 and CDR2 are SGHRS and YFSETQ. This CDR3 spans 15 amino acids. The J segment lost 10 bases and the V segment lost 5 bases, leaving 14 bases of the junction unmatched. The CDR3 region has the DNA TGCGCCAGCAGACGGACAGGGGGTGCCGAGGATAGAGCTTTCTTT. Amino acids: CASRRTGGAEDRAFF.

CDR3 coding DNA: TGTGCCAGTCAGCGGACAGTCACAGATACGCAGTATTTT. Translated: CASQRTVTDTQYF. The chain links TRBV6-5 to TRBJ2-3; D might be TRBD1 (6 bases). This CDR3 is 13 amino acids long. The V end lost 9 bases, the J end lost 2 bases, and 12 bases lay between the germline ends. In germline, CDR1 is MNHEY, CDR2 SVGAGI.

This clone was observed a few times. Other DNA sequences from this sample encode an identical CDR3 as well. The J gene is TRBJ2-7, the V gene TRBV28, with 7 bases matching TRBD1. CDR3 length: 14 amino acids. The J segment lost 2 bases and the V segment lost 5 bases, leaving 6 bases of the junction unmatched. The germline CDR1 and CDR2 sequences are MDHEN and SYDVKM. CDR3 sequence reads: CASSRQGPPYEQYF. The DNA of the CDR3 is TGTGCCAGCAGTCGACAGGGTCCCCCCTACGAGCAGTACTTC.

The gene calls are TRBV19 and TRBJ2-7; either TRBD1 or TRBD2 may supply D (6 bases each). Germline CDR1 LNHDA, CDR2 SQIVND (reference sequence). The CDR3 extends over 15 amino acids. Trimming stripped 4 bases from V and 3 bases from J, with 16 bases between. CDR3 region: CASSTSAGGSYEQYF. The DNA of the CDR3 is TGTGCCAGTAGTACCTCTGCCGGGGGCAGCTACGAGCAGTACTTC.

V and J are TRBV6-6 and TRBJ1-1; 8 positions match TRBD1. From germline, CDR1 is MNHNY and CDR2 SVGAGI (reference sequence). The V and J ends lost 8 bases and 11 bases, in that order; junction bases with no gene match: 10. The CDR3 sequence is 12 residues long. The CDR3 nucleotides are TGTGCCAGCGATGGACAGGGTCGGGCGGCTTTCTTT. It specifies CASDGQGRAAFF.

CDR3 bases: TGTGCCAGCAGCCCCCCTAGCGGGAGGTCGGCCGGGGAGCTGTTTTTT. As protein: CASSPPSGRSAGELFF. The chain carries TRBV7-9 and TRBJ2-2; 11 bases are a match to TRBD2. The germline V gene has CDR1 SEHNR and CDR2 FQNEAQ (reference sequence). The trim removed 5 bases at V and 6 bases at J, leaving 8 bases unmatched. The CDR3 is made up of 16 amino acids.

This clone was seen a few times. The rearrangement links TRBV5-5 to TRBJ1-6, with D possibly matching TRBD1 (5 bases). The CDR3 length is 15 residues. Trimming took off 0 bases at V and 10 bases at J, with 14 bases between the two ends. Germline lookup yields CDR1 SGHKS and CDR2 YYEKEE (reference sequence). For the CDR3, the DNA is TGTGCCAGCAGCTTGGAGGGGACTGGGTGGTCACCCCTCCACTTT. Protein: CASSLEGTGWSPLHF.

The V call is TRBV29-1, the J call TRBJ1-1; maybe TRBD1 (5 bases). The CDR3 is 12 amino acids. The ends were cut back, 4 bases at V and 12 bases at J, with 18 bases in the middle. The germline CDR1 and CDR2 sequences are SQVTM and ANQGSEA. CDR3 loop: CSVVLQGPKTFF. The CDR3 nucleotides read TGCAGCGTTGTTCTCCAGGGACCCAAGACTTTCTTT.

CDR3 sequence (DNA): TGTGCCTGGAGACGGACGACAGATAGCTATTCGTCCCTCCACTTT. Its translation is CAWRRTTDSYSSLHF. The V gene is TRBV30, the J gene TRBJ1-6; possibly TRBD1 for D (5 bases). Germline V gives CDR1 GTSNPN, CDR2 SVGIG (reference sequence). Trimming left V 3 bases short and J 14 bases short, with 23 bases between. CDR3 length equals 15 residues.

This clone was observed a handful of times. The V call is TRBV7-2, the J call TRBJ1-5; TRBD1 is a possible D gene (5 bases). CDR1 and CDR2 (germline): SGHTA, FQGNSA. Trimming stripped 4 bases from V and 7 bases from J, with 14 bases between. CDR3 length: 14 amino acids. CDR3 DNA sequence: TGTGCCAGCAGCTCCGGACAAGAGGGGCAGCCCCAGCATTTT. Protein: CASSSGQEGQPQHF.

This chain joins TRBV5-1 and TRBJ2-2, with 11 bases identical to TRBD2. This CDR3 region has 17 residues. Germline V gene data show CDR1 as SGHRS and CDR2 as YFSETQ. V dropped 4 bases and J dropped 2; count of bases not matched to a gene: 7. This CDR3 is CASSIPSGGTNTGELFF. In nucleotides, the CDR3 is TGCGCCAGCAGCATACCTAGCGGGGGGACCAACACCGGGGAGCTGTTTTTT.

The V and J genes are TRBV30 and TRBJ1-2; 9 nucleotides align to TRBD1. The V segment lost 5 bases and the J segment 9 bases; nucleotides outside the gene matches: 7. The CDR3 covers 12 residues. Germline loops: CDR1 GTSNPN, CDR2 SVGIG (reference sequence). The CDR3 loop reads CAWGQGFKSYTF. The CDR3 nucleotides read TGTGCCTGGGGACAGGGGTTTAAAAGCTACACCTTC.

The chain joins TRBV27 to TRBJ2-1; D gene ambiguous. With 6 bases removed from V and 0 bases from J, the gap between germline ends came to 15 bases. The CDR3 contains 16 residues. In germline, CDR1 is MNHEY, CDR2 SMNVEV (reference sequence). This chain's CDR3 is CASSPSISSSYNEQFF. DNA of the CDR3: TGTGCCAGCAGCCCCTCTATCAGTAGCTCCTACAATGAGCAGTTCTTC.

This chain uses TRBV7-9 with TRBJ1-2, with TRBD1 as a possible D gene (6 bases). The CDR3 is made up of 13 amino acids. From germline, CDR1 is SEHNR and CDR2 FQNEAQ (reference sequence). V gave up 5 bases and J gave up 6 bases, with 13 bases separating them. CDR3 nucleotide sequence: TGTGCCAGCAGCCAGACAGGCCCGCATGGCTACACCTTC. Its protein product is CASSQTGPHGYTF. Filled out from reference TRBV7-9 and TRBJ1-2, the complete variable domain reads DTGVSQNPRHKITKRGQNVTFRCDPISEHNRLYWYRQTLGQGPEFLTYFQNEAQLEKSRLLSDRFSAERPKGSFSTLEIQRTEQGDSAMYLCASSQTGPHGYTFGSGTRLTVV.

The chain is built from TRBV10-1 and TRBJ2-2, with D perhaps being TRBD1 or TRBD2 (6 bases each). V was pared by 6 bases and J by 2 bases, with 13 bases between. CDR3 length equals 15 residues. CDR1 and CDR2 (germline): WNHNN, SYGVQD (reference sequence). The CDR3 coding sequence is TGCGCCAGCAGCCGCGGGACACGCAACACCGGGGAGCTGTTTTTT. Translated: CASSRGTRNTGELFF.

This rearrangement joins TRBV6-1 to TRBJ1-5; D remains ambiguous. V was pared by 5 bases and J by 4 bases, with 3 bases between. There are 11 residues in the CDR3. Germline V gene lookup returns CDR1 MNHNS and CDR2 SASEGT. CDR3 residues: CASSHNQPQHF. The CDR3 coding sequence is TGTGCCAGCAGTCATAATCAGCCCCAGCATTTT.

V usage is TRBV5-1 and J usage is TRBJ2-3; 9 bases match TRBD1. After removal of 3 bases from V and 0 bases from J, the junction contained 8 bases not matched to a gene. The germline gives CDR1 SGHRS, CDR2 YFSETQ. The length of the CDR3 is 17 residues. CDR3 sequence (DNA): TGCGCCAGCAGCTCGACAGGGGGAAAGCCCAGCACAGATACGCAGTATTTT. This gives the protein CASSSTGGKPSTDTQYF.